This TCR beta chain was observed in a study of CD8 T cells in ankylosing spondylitis. In making TCR beta libraries, quantitative 5'-RACE with molecular barcodes was used. In TCRdb, the 5' RACE reads were re-called with MiXCR into one record per CDR3 protein. Among 6,500 or so distinct CDR3 sequences, about 3% were seen once, and the ten largest hold around two fifths. Germline V gives CDR1 SGDLS, CDR2 YYNGEE. This CDR3 spans 17 amino acids. V was cut by 4 bases and J by 0 bases, with 17 bases left in between. There are many counts of this clonotype. Antigen: not known. Findings and caveats of the study: In the blood and synovial fluid of reactive arthritis, some motif variants had been previously reported. One TCR beta motif, made up of roughly eight highly homologous variants, appeared characteristic of ankylosing spondylitis blood. Disease-linked clones reportedly concentrated significantly in matched ankylosing spondylitis synovial fluid.

Sequenced sample: blood, either unsorted or a sorted T cell fraction (not recorded which). The origin of this receptor is a female donor with ankylosing spondylitis or in good health (not recorded which). This chain uses TRBV9 with TRBJ2-1; D remains unclear. In DNA form, the CDR3 reads TGTGCCAGCAGCCCAAACTCCTCCCCTAGCTCCTACAATGAGCAGTTCTTC. It translates to CASSPNSSPSSYNEQFF.